This TCR beta chain was found in a study of shared clonotypes between healthy human individuals. Study-level results: Relative to clonotypes present in all four donors, those not shared had lower generation probabilities.

This CDR3 contains 13 residues. The germline V gene encodes CDR1 SGHNT and CDR2 YYREEE (reference sequence). Trimming cost V 5 bases and J 3 bases; bases outside gene matches: 3. About this clone itself: Its antigen remains unidentified. Other DNA sequences from this sample encode an identical CDR3 as well.

CD45RO-negative CD8 cells positively selected for CCR7 made up the naive population, which excluded terminally differentiated effector memory CD45RA+ cells. Donors included only healthy HIV-negative adults lacking recent acute infections or vaccinations. The method was immunoSEQ multiplex PCR; TCRdb's version includes in-frame clones alone and lacks a portion of them. The sample consists of millions of clones, 85% to 95% of them appearing once. The TCR originated in a young man in good health. Sequencing was done on a sample of naive CD8+ T cells sorted from blood. The rearrangement links TRBV5-4 to TRBJ2-7, with 9 bases lining up with TRBD1. CDR3 in DNA: TGTGCCAGCAGTCAGGACAGGGGCTACGAGCAGTACTTC. Amino acid sequence: CASSQDRGYEQYF.